The clone carrying this T cell receptor beta chain has just a few counts. As yet, its antigen is unknown. The data were produced by immunoSEQ multiplex PCR, yet TCRdb's version contains in-frame clones alone and is incomplete. In the table there are about 51,000 clones, over 65% of which are singletons. The entry originates in a study of OX40 agonist ivuxolimab in advanced cancers. General study findings and limits: Low normalized T-cell clonal expansion also characterized some of the nonresponders.

Source: CD4+ or CD8+ T cells sorted from blood, taken in a trial of the OX40 agonist ivuxolimab. The sequence came from an adult with an advanced solid tumor such as melanoma, head and neck, liver or kidney cancer.

The CDR3: CASSYRTGDEQFF. The CDR3 nucleotides are TGTGCCAGCAGTTACCGGACCGGGGATGAGCAGTTCTTC. This sequence joins TRBV6-5 and TRBJ2-1, with D possibly being TRBD2 (5 bases). V was trimmed by 2 bases and J by 8 bases, leaving 10 bases between them. CDR1 MNHEY and CDR2 SVGAGI come from the germline V gene. This CDR3 is 13 amino acids long.